This TCR beta chain was captured by sequencing in a study of blood T cell repertoires in COVID-19. Those who participated ranged in age from roughly 18 to 89 years and resided in some 24 US areas. TCRdb keeps only in-frame clones here, not all; method: immunoSEQ multiplex PCR. The sample contains more than 300,000 clones, 85% to 95% of which appear only once. The CDR3 is 14 amino acids. CDR1 and CDR2 (germline): LNHDA, SQIVND (reference sequence). V gave up 6 bases and J gave up 4 bases; unmatched junction bases: 7. Concerning this clone: Other DNA sequences within the sample encode an identical CDR3.

The sample consisted of PBMCs or T cells enriched from blood (not recorded which). This rearrangement joins TRBV19 to TRBJ1-2, with TRBD1 identical over 8 bases. The TCR sequence derives from a woman younger than 45 who had been exposed to COVID-19. The CDR3 coding sequence is TGTGCCAGTAGCCCCGGACAGGGCGGCTATGGCTACACCTTC. This translates into CASSPGQGGYGYTF.